Sequencing of this TCR beta chain was carried out in a study of cytomegalovirus exposure and HLA in healthy donors. The ends lost 10 bases at V and 6 bases at J; junction bases unmatched: 5. Germline V gene data show CDR1 as LNHDA and CDR2 as SQIVND (reference sequence). This CDR3 comprises 12 residues. PCR amplification relied on 60 Vbeta primers (plus 13 Jbeta primers). The table came from immunoSEQ multiplex PCR; TCRdb's copy has only in-frame clones and leaves some out. This table has 95,000 to 130,000 clones, approximately 70% appearing once. This clone was recorded only once. The source is a middle-aged woman in good health and CMV-seropositive. The sequencing input was PBMCs. This rearrangement joins TRBV19 to TRBJ1-5, with 8 bases matching TRBD1. The CDR3 nucleotides are TGTGCCATTGGACAGGGCACTCAGCCCCAGCATTTT. Amino acids: CAIGQGTQPQHF.